This T cell receptor beta chain was captured by sequencing in a study of blood T cell repertoires in COVID-19. For the study at large: Whether acute or convalescent, the COVID-19 samples came from the United States, Italy and Spain. In each case, the material was cDNA or gDNA derived from T cells, B-cell-depleted T cells, or PBMCs.

Authors' analysis steps: Quantification of nucleated cells was approximated via reference gene primer amplification. TCRdb's copy holds only in-frame clones and misses some; the assay was immunoSEQ multiplex PCR. V and J calls and clone size come straight from that table; D and trimming were deduced from the DNA. Among roughly 73,000 clones listed, 88% were seen once. Sequencing was performed on peripheral blood. This sequence was found in a man aged 65 to 85 with active or convalescent COVID-19.

The CDR3 coding sequence is TGCGCCAGCAGCTTCCAGCTGCGGGACGGCACAGATACGCAGTATTTT. It codes for CASSFQLRDGTDTQYF. This chain uses TRBV5-1 with TRBJ2-3; possible D gene TRBD2, 6 bases. The V gene lost 2 bases and the J gene lost 1 base, with 14 bases spanning the gap. The CDR3 spans 16 residues. Germline values: CDR1 SGHRS, CDR2 YFSETQ. The full variable domain, rest sourced from reference TRBV5-1 and TRBJ2-3, is KAGVTQTPRYLIKTRGQQVTLSCSPISGHRSVSWYQQTPGQGLQFLFEYFSETQRNKGNFPGRFSGRQFSNSRSEMNVSTLELGDSALYLCASSFQLRDGTDTQYFGPGTRLTVL.